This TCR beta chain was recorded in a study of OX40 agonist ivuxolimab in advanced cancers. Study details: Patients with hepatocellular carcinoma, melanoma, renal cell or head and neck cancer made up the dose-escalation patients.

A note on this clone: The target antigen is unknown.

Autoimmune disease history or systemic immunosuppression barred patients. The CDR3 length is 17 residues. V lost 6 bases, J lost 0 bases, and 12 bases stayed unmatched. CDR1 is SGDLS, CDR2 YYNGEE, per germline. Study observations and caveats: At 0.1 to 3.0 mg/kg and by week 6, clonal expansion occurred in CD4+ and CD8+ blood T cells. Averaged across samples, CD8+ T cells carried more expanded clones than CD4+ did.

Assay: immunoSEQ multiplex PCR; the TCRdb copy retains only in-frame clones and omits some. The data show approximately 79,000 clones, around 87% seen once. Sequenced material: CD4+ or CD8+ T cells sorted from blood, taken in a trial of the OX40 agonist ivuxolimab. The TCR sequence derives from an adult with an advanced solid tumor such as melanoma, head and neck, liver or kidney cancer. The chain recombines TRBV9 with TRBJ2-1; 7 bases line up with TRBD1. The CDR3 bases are TGTGCCAGCACGGCGCTCCCGACAGGGAGCTCCTACAATGAGCAGTTCTTC. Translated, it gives CASTALPTGSSYNEQFF.